These 10 T cell receptor beta chains originate from one sample sequenced in a study of blood T cell repertoires in COVID-19. Repertoires were generated with immunoSEQ multiplex PCR, while TCRdb's copy carries only in-frame clones and drops some. The table records 110,000 or so clones, around 77% of them present only once. Sequenced input: peripheral blood. These receptors originate from a human donor in a cohort sampled during active COVID-19.

The V call is TRBV3-1 (or the pseudogene TRBV3-2), the J call TRBJ2-7, with D maybe TRBD2 (5 bases). The CDR3 is made up of 19 amino acids. Germline V gene lookup returns CDR1 LGHDT and CDR2 YNNKEL (reference sequence). V was shortened by 3 bases and J by 7 bases, with 31 bases between the two germline ends. The CDR3 protein is CASSHTRAGRRLPPGEQYF. The CDR3 bases are TGTGCCAGCAGCCATACTCGGGCGGGTCGGCGACTCCCCCCCGGTGAGCAGTACTTC.

This clone was picked up one time. The V call is TRBV5-1, the J call TRBJ2-7; 11 bases are shared with TRBD2. The V gene end was trimmed by 4 bases and the J gene end by 2 bases; junction bases not matched to a gene: 20. CDR3 size: 20 residues. Per germline, CDR1 SGHRS and CDR2 YFSETQ. In nucleotides, the CDR3 is TGCGCCAGCAGCCCGAGCAGGGGCGTGCAACTAGCGGGAGCCACCTACGAGCAGTACTTC. It specifies CASSPSRGVQLAGATYEQYF.

The rearrangement links TRBV3-1 (or the pseudogene TRBV3-2) to TRBJ1-1, with D perhaps TRBD1 (5 bases). Germline values: CDR1 LGHDT, CDR2 YNNKEL (reference sequence). Trimming took off 0 bases at V and 6 bases at J, with 8 bases between the two ends. This CDR3 has 13 amino acids. CDR3: CASSQDIGAEAFF. The DNA for the CDR3 is TGTGCCAGCAGCCAAGATATAGGGGCTGAAGCTTTCTTT.

This clone was detected once. The chain has TRBV6-1 and TRBJ2-7; no clear D. There are 13 residues in the CDR3. V lost 1 base and J 2 bases, leaving 6 bases between the germline ends. Germline V CDR1 and CDR2: MNHNS, SASEGT. The CDR3 coding sequence is TGTGCCAGCAGTGAAGTCCGAGCCTACGAGCAGTACTTC. This codes for CASSEVRAYEQYF.

The rearrangement links TRBV7-8 to TRBJ1-1; D call uncertain. The CDR3 is 13 residues long. V gave up 2 bases and J gave up 5 bases, with 9 bases separating them. Germline V CDR1 and CDR2: SGHVS, FQNEAQ. CDR3: CASSLIGRTEAFF. The CDR3 region has the DNA TGTGCCAGCAGCTTAATCGGTCGGACTGAAGCTTTCTTT.

The chain carries TRBV10-3 and TRBJ2-6, with 7 bases that match TRBD2. The CDR3 has 15 amino acids. Germline-derived CDR1 and CDR2 are ENHRY and SYGVKD. Trimming at V came to 8 bases and at J to 2 bases, leaving 6 bases not matched to a gene. CDR3 residues: CAIGGGKTGANVLTF. The CDR3 DNA reads as TGTGCCATCGGGGGAGGGAAGACTGGGGCCAACGTCCTGACTTTC.

This chain joins TRBV2 and TRBJ2-3; D is perhaps TRBD2 (6 bases). The CDR3 contains 15 residues. CDR1 and CDR2 from the germline V gene are SNHLY and FYNNEI. With 3 bases removed from V and 5 bases from J, the gap between germline ends came to 15 bases. The CDR3, as DNA: TGTGCCAGCAGTGAGGGGTCTGGGGGGATAGATACGCAGTATTTT. The encoded protein is CASSEGSGGIDTQYF.

The V and J genes are TRBV4-2 and TRBJ1-4; D remains ambiguous. This CDR3 spans 14 amino acids. V lost 2 bases, J lost 4 bases, and 8 bases lay in between. The germline CDR1 and CDR2 sequences are LGHNA and YNFKEQ. CDR3 amino acids: CASSQSYSNEKLFF. CDR3 bases: TGTGCCAGCAGCCAATCTTACAGTAATGAAAAACTGTTTTTT.

This clone was detected only a few times. The chain is built from TRBV6-6 and TRBJ2-3; tentatively, D is TRBD1 (5 bases). The CDR3 runs to 11 residues. V gave up 8 bases and J gave up 2 bases, with 5 bases separating them. CDR1 and CDR2 (germline): MNHNY, SVGAGI (reference sequence). CDR3 sequence: CASGHTDTQYF. Here the CDR3 DNA reads TGTGCCAGCGGACACACAGATACGCAGTATTTT.

The rearrangement links TRBV5-8 to TRBJ2-7; 12 bases are a match to TRBD2. Germline V lookup: CDR1 SGHTS, CDR2 YDEGEE. This CDR3 spans 15 amino acids. After removal of 6 bases from V and 0 bases from J, the junction contained 4 bases not matched to a gene. CDR3 region: CASILAGGSSYEQYF. CDR3 DNA: TGTGCCAGCATTCTAGCGGGAGGGAGCTCCTACGAGCAGTACTTC.